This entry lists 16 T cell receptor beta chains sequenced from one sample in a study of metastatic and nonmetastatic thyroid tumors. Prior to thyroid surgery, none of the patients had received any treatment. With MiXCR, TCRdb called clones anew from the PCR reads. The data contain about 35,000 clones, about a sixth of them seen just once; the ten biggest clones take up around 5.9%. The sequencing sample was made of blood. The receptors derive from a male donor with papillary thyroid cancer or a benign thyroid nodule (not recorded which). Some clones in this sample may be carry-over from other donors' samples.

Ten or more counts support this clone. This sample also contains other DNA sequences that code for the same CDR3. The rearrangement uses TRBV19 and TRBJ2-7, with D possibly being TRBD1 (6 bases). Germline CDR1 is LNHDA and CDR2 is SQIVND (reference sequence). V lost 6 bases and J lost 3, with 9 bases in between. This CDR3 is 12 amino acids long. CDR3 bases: TGTGCCAGTAGGGGGGACATCTACGAGCAGTACTTC. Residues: CASRGDIYEQYF.

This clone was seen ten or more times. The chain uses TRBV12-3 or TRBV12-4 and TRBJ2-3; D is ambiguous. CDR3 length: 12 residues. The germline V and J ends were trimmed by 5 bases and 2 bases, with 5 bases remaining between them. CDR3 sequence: CASSPYTDTQYF. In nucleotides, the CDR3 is TGTGCCAGCAGTCCTTACACAGATACGCAGTATTTT.

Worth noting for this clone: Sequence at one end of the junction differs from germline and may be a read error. The CDR3 sequence: CASSAGGQENQYF. The CDR3 bases are TGTGCCAGCAGCGCAGGGGGGCAAGAGAACCAGTACTTC. The rearrangement joins TRBV7-2 to TRBJ2-5; possible D gene TRBD1, 7 bases. The CDR3 covers 13 residues. Germline V CDR1 and CDR2: SGHTA, FQGNSA.

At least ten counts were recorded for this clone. The chain's CDR3 is CASSVFQPGANVLTF. CDR3 nucleotides: TGTGCCAGCAGCGTATTCCAACCTGGGGCCAACGTCCTGACTTTC. The J gene is TRBJ2-6, the V gene TRBV9; D call uncertain. Trimming stripped 1 base from V and 2 bases from J, with 7 bases between. This CDR3 contains 15 residues. Germline V gene data show CDR1 as SGDLS and CDR2 as YYNGEE.

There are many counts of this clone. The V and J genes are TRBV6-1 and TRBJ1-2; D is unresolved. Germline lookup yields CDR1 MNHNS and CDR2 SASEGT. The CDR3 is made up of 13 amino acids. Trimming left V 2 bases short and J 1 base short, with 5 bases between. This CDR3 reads CASSERDNYGYTF. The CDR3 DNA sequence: TGTGCCAGCAGTGAACGGGATAACTATGGCTACACCTTC.

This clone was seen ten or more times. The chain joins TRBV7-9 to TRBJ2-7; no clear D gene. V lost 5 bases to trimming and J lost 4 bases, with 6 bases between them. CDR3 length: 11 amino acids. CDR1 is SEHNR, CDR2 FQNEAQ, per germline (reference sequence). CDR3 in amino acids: CASSHEYEQYF. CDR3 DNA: TGTGCCAGCAGCCACGAATACGAGCAGTACTTC.

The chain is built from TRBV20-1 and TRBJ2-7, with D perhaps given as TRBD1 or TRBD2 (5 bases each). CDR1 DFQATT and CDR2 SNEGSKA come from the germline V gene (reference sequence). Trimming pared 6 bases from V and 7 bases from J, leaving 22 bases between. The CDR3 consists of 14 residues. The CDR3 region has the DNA TGCAGTGCACCCTTGACTTTGGGGCGGGTAGAGCAGTACTTC. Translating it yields CSAPLTLGRVEQYF.

The CDR3 loop reads CASSPDSVYEQYF. CDR3 nucleotides: TGTGCCAGCAGCCCGGACTCAGTCTACGAGCAGTACTTC. The genes are TRBV6-1 and TRBJ2-7, with D possibly being TRBD2 (5 bases). Per germline, CDR1 MNHNS and CDR2 SASEGT. The CDR3 covers 13 residues. V lost 6 bases and J 3 bases, leaving 12 bases between the germline ends.

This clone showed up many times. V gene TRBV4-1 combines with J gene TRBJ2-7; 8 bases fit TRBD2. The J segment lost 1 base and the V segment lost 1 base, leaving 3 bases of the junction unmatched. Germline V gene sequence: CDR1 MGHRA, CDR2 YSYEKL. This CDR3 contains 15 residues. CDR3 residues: CASSQVTSGSYEQYF. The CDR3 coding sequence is TGCGCCAGCAGCCAAGTAACTAGCGGTTCCTACGAGCAGTACTTC.

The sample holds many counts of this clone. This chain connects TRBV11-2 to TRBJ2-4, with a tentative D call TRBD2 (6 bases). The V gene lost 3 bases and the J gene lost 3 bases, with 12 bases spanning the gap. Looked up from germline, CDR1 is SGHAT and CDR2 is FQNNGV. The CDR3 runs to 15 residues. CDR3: CASSLRLGIKNIQYF. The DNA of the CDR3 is TGTGCCAGCAGCTTGAGACTAGGAATCAAAAACATTCAGTACTTC. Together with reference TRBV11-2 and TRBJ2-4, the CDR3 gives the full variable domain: EAGVAQSPRYKIIEKRQSVAFWCNPISGHATLYWYQQILGQGPKLLIQFQNNGVVDDSQLPKDRFSAERLKGVDSTLKIQPAKLEDSAVYLCASSLRLGIKNIQYFGAGTRLSVL.

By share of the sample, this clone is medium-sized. The chain's CDR3 is CASSYWDLGGAGANVLTF. DNA for the CDR3: TGTGCCAGCAGTTACTGGGACCTGGGGGGGGCTGGGGCCAACGTCCTGACTTTC. V and J are TRBV6-5 and TRBJ2-6; 7 bases match TRBD2. Germline loops: CDR1 MNHEY, CDR2 SVGAGI. With V trimmed by 1 base and J by 2 bases, 8 bases remained unmatched. The CDR3 spans 18 residues.

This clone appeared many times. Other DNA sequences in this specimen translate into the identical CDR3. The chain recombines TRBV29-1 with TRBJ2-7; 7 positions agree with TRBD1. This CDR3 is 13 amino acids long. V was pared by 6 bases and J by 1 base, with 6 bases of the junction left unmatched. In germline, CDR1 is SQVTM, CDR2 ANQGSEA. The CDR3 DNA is TGCAGCGTGCCAGCACAGGGGTCCTACGAGCAGTACTTC. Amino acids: CSVPAQGSYEQYF.

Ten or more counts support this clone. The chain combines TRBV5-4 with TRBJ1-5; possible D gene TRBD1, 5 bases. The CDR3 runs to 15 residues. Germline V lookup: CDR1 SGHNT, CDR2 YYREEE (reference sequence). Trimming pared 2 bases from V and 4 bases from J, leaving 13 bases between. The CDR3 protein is CASSFGGGDNQPQHF. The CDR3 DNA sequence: TGTGCCAGCAGCTTCGGTGGGGGGGATAATCAGCCCCAGCATTTT.

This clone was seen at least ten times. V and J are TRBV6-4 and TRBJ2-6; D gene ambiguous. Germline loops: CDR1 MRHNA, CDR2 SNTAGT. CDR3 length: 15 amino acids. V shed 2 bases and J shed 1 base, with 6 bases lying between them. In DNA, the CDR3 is TGTGCCAGCAGTGACGGCGGTTCTGGGGCCAACGTCCTGACTTTC. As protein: CASSDGGSGANVLTF.

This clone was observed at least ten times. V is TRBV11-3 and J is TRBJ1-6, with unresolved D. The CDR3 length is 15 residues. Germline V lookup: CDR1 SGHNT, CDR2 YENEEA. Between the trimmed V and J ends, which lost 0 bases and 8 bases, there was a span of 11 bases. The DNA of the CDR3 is TGTGCCAGCAGCTTAGATCTGTCAGGAGATTCACCCCTCCACTTT. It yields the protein CASSLDLSGDSPLHF. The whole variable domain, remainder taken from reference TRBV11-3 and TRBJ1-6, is EAGVVQSPRYKIIEKKQPVAFWCNPISGHNTLYWYLQNLGQGPELLIRYENEEAVDDSQLPKDRFSAERLKGVDSTLKIQPAELGDSAVYLCASSLDLSGDSPLHFGNGTRLTVT.

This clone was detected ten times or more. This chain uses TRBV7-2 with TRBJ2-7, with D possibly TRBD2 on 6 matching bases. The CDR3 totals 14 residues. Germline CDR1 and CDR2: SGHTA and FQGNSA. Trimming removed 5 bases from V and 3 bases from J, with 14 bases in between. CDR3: CASSLPPSDYEQYF. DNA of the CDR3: TGTGCCAGCAGCCTCCCCCCTAGCGACTACGAGCAGTACTTC. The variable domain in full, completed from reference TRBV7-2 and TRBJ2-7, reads GAGVSQSPSNKVTEKGKDVELRCDPISGHTALYWYRQSLGQGLEFLIYFQGNSAPDKSGLPSDRFSAERTGGSVSTLTIQRTQQEDSAVYLCASSLPPSDYEQYFGPGTRLTVT.